This entry describes one TCR beta chain. This clonotype showed up many times. No cognate antigen has been identified for it. It has no much larger one-base neighbor in the sample; base qualities were not kept. The germline V gene specifies SGHAT as CDR1 and FQNNGV as CDR2. The CDR3 goes from the cysteine to the phenylalanine over 16 residues. The only DNA kept is the CDR3, 48 bases in frame from the first base. V and J lose 5 bases and 3 bases, and a span of 18 bases separates them. The record originates from a study of blood T cells in healthy people across ages (dated by TCRdb to the mid-2010s). About the investigation overall: Template switching captured roughly one uniquely barcoded TCR beta cDNA molecule per two T cells in model experiments. Two additional independent replicas of 1 million unique cDNA reads from the same blood draw were analyzed for two donors (one aged 18 to 29 and one aged 80 or older). To avoid experimental bias, donors of different ages were randomly spread across the sequencing lanes. Four age groups were formed from the donors: young (average roughly 15 years), middle-aged (approximately 42), aged (approximately 60) and long-lived (about 80). The study measured age-related changes in TCR beta repertoire diversity using deep sequencing normalized with unique cDNA molecular identifiers. Broader findings and caveats from the paper: Bulk unsorted PBMC profiling prevented conclusive comparison of naive and antigen-experienced compartments. Compared with the aged group, the long-lived group had more naive CD4+ T cells, fewer expanded clones and increased TCR diversity, suggesting age selection. Estimates of total diversity based on one million sequenced T cells were considered lower bounds and underestimates. There was a strong correlation between observed TCR beta diversity and the percentage of naive T cells measured by flow cytometry. As age increased, observed TCR beta diversity per million T cells dropped in a roughly linear way, and a significant reduction was already evident by age 40. The CMV infection status of donors was not known, potentially confounding age-related changes in expanded clonotypes.

Systemically healthy Caucasian individuals from Russia, about 38 in total and aged about 6 to 100 years, were included as donors. About 10 milliliters of peripheral blood were collected from each donor into EDTA-treated Vacutainer tubes. Ficoll-Paque density-gradient centrifugation was used to isolate PBMCs, with at least 6.5 million per sample. Total RNA was extracted from PBMCs with Trizol reagent, with at least 6 micrograms obtained per sample. For every donor, an aliquot of PBMCs went through flow cytometry to measure the percentages of naive CD45RAhigh/CD27high T cells. Libraries were prepared through 5' RACE. The instrument was an Illumina HiSeq 2500. The second PCR ran for about 7 to 11 cycles and used a J-beta primer mix along with a sample-barcoded 5' primer. Each TCR beta cDNA molecule received a unique molecular identifier from a template-switch 5' adaptor carrying 12 random nucleotides. Each sample yielded at least 2.5 million CDR3-containing paired-end reads. First-strand cDNA synthesis was performed from all RNA using the Mint cDNA synthesis kit, with priming by a TRBC-specific oligonucleotide. All cDNA was treated with uracil-DNA glycosylase and then went through a first 18-cycle PCR with the universal primers M1SS and BC2_uni_R. Processing in the source paper ran as follows. For normalization, 1 million high-quality reads were randomly selected from each sample, with every read carrying a distinct molecular identifier. Instead of being binned into consensus sequences, reads that shared molecular identifiers were thrown out. MiTCR, set to a Q25 quality threshold and the strictest error-elimination algorithm, was used for CDR3 identification, clonotype clustering and error correction. Lower-bound total TCR beta diversity was estimated with a nonparametric unseen species model using Euler transformation. Using fastp at Q25 and MiXCR, TCRdb reprocessed the public reads and kept productive beta chains. Each CDR3 protein gets just one entry, which takes the most common genes and DNA from the rows behind it. These V and J calls derive from TCRdb rather than the authors' analysis. The sample records 850,000 to 950,000 distinct CDR3 sequences, 25% to 35% of which are singletons. The top ten constitute 17% of the sample.

Sequenced input: blood. The rearrangement combines TRBV11-2 with TRBJ2-3; the D gene is perhaps TRBD1 or TRBD2, each of them matching over 5 bases. The sequence came from a woman aged 80 or over in good health. The base sequence is TGTGCCAGCAGCCTGCCCTCGGGGCGATCGACAGATACGCAGTATTTT. This encodes CASSLPSGRSTDTQYF.